The clone carrying this T cell receptor beta chain was picked up a small number of times. As yet, its antigen is unknown. V was clipped by 6 bases and J by 7 bases; unmatched bases: 7. The CDR3 runs to 14 residues. Germline CDR1 is MNHNS and CDR2 is SASEGT. TCRdb fed the 5' RACE reads into MiXCR, producing one record per CDR3 protein. The sample includes 150,000 to 200,000 distinct CDR3 sequences, over 10% of them seen just once. These data come from a study of CD8 T cells in ankylosing spondylitis. The study, taken as a whole, reports: Significant enrichment of disease-linked clones was reportedly seen in matched ankylosing spondylitis synovial fluid.

Sequences were obtained from blood, either unsorted or a sorted T cell fraction (not recorded which). The chain couples TRBV6-1 to TRBJ1-5; 9 positions agree with TRBD1. The sequence was collected from a female donor with ankylosing spondylitis or in good health (not recorded which). DNA for the CDR3: TGTGCCAGCAGCCCTGGACAGGGGCTGCAGCCCCAGCATTTT. Translated, it gives CASSPGQGLQPQHF.